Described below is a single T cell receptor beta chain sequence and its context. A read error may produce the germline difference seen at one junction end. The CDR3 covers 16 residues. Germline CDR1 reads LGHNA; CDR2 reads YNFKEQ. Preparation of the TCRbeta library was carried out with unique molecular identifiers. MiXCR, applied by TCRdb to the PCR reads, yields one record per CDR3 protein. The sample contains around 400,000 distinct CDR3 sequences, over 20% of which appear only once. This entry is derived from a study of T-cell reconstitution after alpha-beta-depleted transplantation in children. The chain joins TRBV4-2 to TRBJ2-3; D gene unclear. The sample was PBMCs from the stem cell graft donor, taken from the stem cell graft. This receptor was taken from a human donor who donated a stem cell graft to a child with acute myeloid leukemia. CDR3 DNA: TGCGCCAGCAGCCAAGATAGGTCTGCTAGCACAGATACGCAGTATTTT. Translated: CASSQDRSASTDTQYF.